The 14 T cell receptor beta chains given below trace back to one sample, sequenced in a study of beta chain features in type 1 diabetes. Broader study findings: Shortening of TCRB CDR3s, moderate but significant, appeared in all four CD4+ subsets of Type 1 diabetes patients.

Their antigens are not known. Isolated RNA was reverse transcribed in full, so expressed TCRB transcripts were sequenced. Some clones are missing from TCRdb's copy, which holds only in-frame ones; the method was immunoSEQ multiplex PCR. The sample holds roughly 300,000 clones, around 9.7% seen once. Sequenced input: central memory CD4+ T cells from blood. The receptor set was obtained from a man aged 25 to 45 with type 1 diabetes.

The CDR3 is CASSRSNVEGGYTF. The CDR3 DNA reads as TGCGCCAGCAGCCGATCCAATGTGGAGGGTGGCTACACCTTC. The V gene is TRBV4-3, the J gene TRBJ1-2, with D hard to call. Germline V lookup: CDR1 LGHNA, CDR2 YSLEER. The V and J ends lost 4 bases and 7 bases respectively, with 16 bases between them. This CDR3 contains 14 residues.

This chain connects TRBV29-1 to TRBJ1-2; D is ambiguous. CDR1 and CDR2 (germline): SQVTM, ANQGSEA. The germline V and J ends were trimmed by 5 bases and 5 bases, with 12 bases remaining between them. CDR3 length: 12 amino acids. The CDR3 is CSVHGVQYGYTF. CDR3 in DNA: TGCAGCGTTCACGGGGTGCAATATGGCTACACCTTC.

The CDR3 region is CASSRQTMAGADTQYF. Here the CDR3 DNA reads TGCGCCAGCAGCCGCCAGACTATGGCGGGGGCAGATACGCAGTATTTT. The chain carries TRBV5-1 and TRBJ2-3, with 7 nucleotides matching TRBD2. With 4 bases clipped from V and 4 bases from J, the junction kept 12 bases outside the gene matches. CDR1 is SGHRS and CDR2 is YFSETQ in the germline V gene. This CDR3 has 16 residues.

This clone has more than one count but fewer than ten. The chain joins TRBV2 to TRBJ2-7; the match to TRBD1 covers 8 bases. With V trimmed by 7 bases and J by 7 bases, 12 bases remained unmatched. Germline V CDR1 and CDR2: SNHLY, FYNNEI. This CDR3 region has 14 residues. The CDR3 sequence is CASKEDRAPSEQYF. CDR3 nucleotide sequence: TGTGCCAGCAAAGAGGACAGGGCCCCTTCGGAGCAGTACTTC.

In this sample, this clone turned up a few times. The CDR3 region is CASGSAQATNEQFF. The CDR3 nucleotides read TGTGCCAGCGGTTCGGCACAGGCCACCAATGAGCAGTTCTTC. The V gene is TRBV28, the J gene TRBJ2-1, with D possibly being TRBD1 (5 bases). The germline CDR1 and CDR2 sequences are MDHEN and SYDVKM. The CDR3 is 14 residues long. The V and J ends lost 8 bases and 6 bases respectively, with 17 bases between them. The whole variable domain, filled in from reference TRBV28 and TRBJ2-1, reads DVKVTQSSRYLVKRTGEKVFLECVQDMDHENMFWYRQDPGLGLRLIYFSYDVKMKEKGDIPEGYSVSREKKERFSLILESASTNQTSMYLCASGSAQATNEQFFGPGTRLTVL.

This clone was counted only a few times. The chain combines TRBV28 with TRBJ1-2; a possible D gene is TRBD1 (5 bases). Germline CDR1 is MDHEN and CDR2 is SYDVKM. With 4 bases removed from V and 0 bases from J, the gap between germline ends came to 18 bases. The length of the CDR3 is 17 residues. The CDR3, as DNA: TGTGCCAGCAGTTCAAACATACAGGCCGAATCTAACTATGGCTACACCTTC. Its translation is CASSSNIQAESNYGYTF.

This clone was seen a handful of times. The chain employs TRBV6-5 and TRBJ2-7, with D possibly matching TRBD1 (6 bases). This CDR3 spans 14 amino acids. Germline V gene sequence: CDR1 MNHEY, CDR2 SVGAGI. The V end was cut by 2 bases, the J end by 3 bases, with 11 bases between. In DNA form, the CDR3 reads TGTGCCAGCAGTTACCTAGAACAGGGCTACGAGCAGTACTTC. It encodes CASSYLEQGYEQYF.

This clone was counted only a few times. The genes are TRBV5-4 and TRBJ2-3, with a weak D call TRBD1 (6 bases). V lost 0 bases, J lost 2 bases, and 16 bases lay in between. The CDR3 sequence is 17 residues long. Germline loops: CDR1 SGHNT, CDR2 YYREEE (reference sequence). CDR3 in amino acids: CASSLAGTILNTDTQYF. CDR3 sequence (DNA): TGTGCCAGCAGCTTGGCCGGGACAATATTAAACACAGATACGCAGTATTTT.

This clone came up a few times. The rearrangement joins TRBV11-2 to TRBJ2-3; D ambiguous. The CDR3 extends over 18 amino acids. CDR1 SGHAT and CDR2 FQNNGV come from the germline V gene. The V gene lost 1 base and the J gene lost 0 bases, with 17 bases spanning the gap. The CDR3 coding sequence is TGTGCCAGCAGCTTAGCTATGGATGAAACGTATAGCACAGATACGCAGTATTTT. Its translation: CASSLAMDETYSTDTQYF. Together with reference TRBV11-2 and TRBJ2-3, the CDR3 gives the full variable domain: EAGVAQSPRYKIIEKRQSVAFWCNPISGHATLYWYQQILGQGPKLLIQFQNNGVVDDSQLPKDRFSAERLKGVDSTLKIQPAKLEDSAVYLCASSLAMDETYSTDTQYFGPGTRLTVL.

V gene TRBV6-5 combines with J gene TRBJ2-7; 9 nucleotides line up with TRBD1. From germline, CDR1 is MNHEY and CDR2 SVGAGI. Trimming removed 6 bases from V and 4 bases from J; junction bases left unmatched: 7. The CDR3 covers 14 residues. In nucleotides, the CDR3 is TGTGCCAGCAGCAGAACGGACAGGGGATACGAGCAGTACTTC. Protein sequence: CASSRTDRGYEQYF.

This clone was found a few times. The rearrangement uses TRBV4-3 and TRBJ2-3; 8 positions match TRBD2. CDR3 length equals 16 residues. Looked up from germline, CDR1 is LGHNA and CDR2 is YSLEER. V gave up 1 base and J gave up 2 bases; unmatched junction bases: 5. CDR3 nucleotides: TGCGCCAGCAGCCAAGCCGGGGGGGGCTTCACAGATACGCAGTATTTT. Protein product: CASSQAGGGFTDTQYF.

This chain uses TRBV30 with TRBJ2-5; 10 positions match TRBD2. The end of the DNA aligns better with TRBJ2-7, so the J call may be wrong. The germline V gene has CDR1 GTSNPN and CDR2 SVGIG (reference sequence). The CDR3 extends over 15 amino acids. CDR3 in DNA: TGTGCCTGGAGTCCCCTAAGCGGGGGGGCCGACGAGCAGTACTTC. This codes for CAWSPLSGGADEQYF.

The CDR3 region has the DNA TGTGCCAGCAGTGGAATCGGGACAGCGGTAACGCAGTATTTT. This sequence encodes CASSGIGTAVTQYF. The chain couples TRBV6-1 to TRBJ2-3; 7 bases map to TRBD1. Germline CDR1 reads MNHNS; CDR2 reads SASEGT. This CDR3 has 14 amino acids. With 4 bases clipped from V and 9 bases from J, the junction kept 10 bases outside the gene matches.

The table lists this clone with a few counts. The chain employs TRBV7-2 and TRBJ2-3, with 7 bases aligning to TRBD1. Germline V gene data show CDR1 as SGHTA and CDR2 as FQGNSA. CDR3 length: 14 residues. With V trimmed by 6 bases and J by 5 bases, 8 bases remained unmatched. The CDR3 sequence is CASRPDRVRDTQYF. CDR3 DNA sequence: TGTGCCAGCAGACCCGACAGGGTGAGAGATACGCAGTATTTT.